The entry that follows covers one T cell receptor (beta chain) sequence. Antigen specificity is unknown. This sample stems from a study of cytomegalovirus exposure and HLA in healthy donors. General observations from the study: A later analysis appeared to link common viral pathogens to several of the most significant clusters.

The CDR3 sequence is 14 residues long. V was shortened by 6 bases and J by 2 bases, with 13 bases between the two germline ends. CDR1 and CDR2 from the germline V gene are SGHRS and YFSETQ. Researchers ran the PCR with 60 Vbeta and 13 Jbeta primers. Some clones are missing from TCRdb's copy, which holds only in-frame ones; the method was immunoSEQ multiplex PCR. The sample has 45,000 to 60,000 clones; the top ten hold 2% to 2.5%. Sampled while nominally healthy, donors likely had unrecorded immune exposures. Sequencing was performed on PBMCs. The rearrangement links TRBV5-1 to TRBJ2-3, with D maybe TRBD2 (6 bases). The TCR was taken from a female donor in good health and CMV-seronegative. The CDR3 is CASTRDSTTDTQYF. In DNA form, the CDR3 reads TGCGCCAGCACGAGGGACTCGACCACAGATACGCAGTATTTT.